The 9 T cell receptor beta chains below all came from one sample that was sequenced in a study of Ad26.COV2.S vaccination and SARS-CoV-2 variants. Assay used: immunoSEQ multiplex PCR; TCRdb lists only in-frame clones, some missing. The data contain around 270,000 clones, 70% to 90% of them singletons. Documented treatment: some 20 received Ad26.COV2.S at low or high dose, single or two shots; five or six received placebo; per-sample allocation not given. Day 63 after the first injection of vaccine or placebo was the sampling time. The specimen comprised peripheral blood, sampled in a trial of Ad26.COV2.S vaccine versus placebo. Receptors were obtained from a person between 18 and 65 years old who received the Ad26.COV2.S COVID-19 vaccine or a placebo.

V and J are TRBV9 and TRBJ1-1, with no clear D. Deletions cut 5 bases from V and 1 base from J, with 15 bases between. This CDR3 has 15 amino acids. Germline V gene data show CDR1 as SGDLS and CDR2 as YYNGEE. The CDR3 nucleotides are TGTGCCAGCAGACCGAGTAGGGAGGAGAACACTGAAGCTTTCTTT. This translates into CASRPSREENTEAFF.

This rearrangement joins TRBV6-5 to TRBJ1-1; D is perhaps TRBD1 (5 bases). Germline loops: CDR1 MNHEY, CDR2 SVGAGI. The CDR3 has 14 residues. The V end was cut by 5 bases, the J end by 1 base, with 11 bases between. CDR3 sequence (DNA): TGTGCCAGCAGTACAGGACGGAGGAACACTGAAGCTTTCTTT. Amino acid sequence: CASSTGRRNTEAFF.

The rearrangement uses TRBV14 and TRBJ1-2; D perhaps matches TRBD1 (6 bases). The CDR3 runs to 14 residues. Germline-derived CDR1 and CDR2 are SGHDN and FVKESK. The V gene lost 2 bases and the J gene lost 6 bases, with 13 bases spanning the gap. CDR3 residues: CASSQKGGLNGYTF. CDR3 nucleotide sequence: TGTGCCAGCAGCCAAAAAGGGGGGTTGAATGGCTACACCTTC.

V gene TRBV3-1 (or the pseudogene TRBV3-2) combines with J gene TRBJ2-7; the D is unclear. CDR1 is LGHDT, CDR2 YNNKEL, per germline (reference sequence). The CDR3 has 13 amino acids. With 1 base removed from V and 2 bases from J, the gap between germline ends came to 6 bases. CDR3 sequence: CASSQVNAYEQYF. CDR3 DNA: TGTGCCAGCAGCCAAGTAAACGCCTACGAGCAGTACTTC.

This chain's CDR3 is CASSEAGYSNQPQHF. In DNA form, the CDR3 reads TGTGCCAGCAGTGAGGCGGGGTATTCCAATCAGCCCCAGCATTTT. This chain connects TRBV6-1 to TRBJ1-5; D gene unclear. V gave up 3 bases and J gave up 3 bases, with 12 bases separating them. Per germline, CDR1 MNHNS and CDR2 SASEGT. The CDR3 is 15 amino acids.

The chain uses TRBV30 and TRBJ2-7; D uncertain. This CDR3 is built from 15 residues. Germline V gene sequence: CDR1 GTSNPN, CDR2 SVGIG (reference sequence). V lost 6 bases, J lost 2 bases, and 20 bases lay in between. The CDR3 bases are TGTGCCTGTATCCCCGCCGGCTTCGGTCCCTACGAGCAGTACTTC. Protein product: CACIPAGFGPYEQYF.

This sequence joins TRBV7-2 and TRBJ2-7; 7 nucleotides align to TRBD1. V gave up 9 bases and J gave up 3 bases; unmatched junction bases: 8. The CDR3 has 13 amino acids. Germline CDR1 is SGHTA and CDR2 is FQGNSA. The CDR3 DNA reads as TGTGCCAGTTCGAAGGGGGCCCACTACGAGCAGTACGTC. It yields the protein CASSKGAHYEQYV.

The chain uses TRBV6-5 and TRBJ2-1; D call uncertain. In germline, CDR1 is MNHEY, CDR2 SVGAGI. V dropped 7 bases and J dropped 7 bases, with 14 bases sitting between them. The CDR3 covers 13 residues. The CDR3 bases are TGTGCCAGCACCTCCGTAGCTGGAAATGAGCAGTTCTTC. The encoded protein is CASTSVAGNEQFF.

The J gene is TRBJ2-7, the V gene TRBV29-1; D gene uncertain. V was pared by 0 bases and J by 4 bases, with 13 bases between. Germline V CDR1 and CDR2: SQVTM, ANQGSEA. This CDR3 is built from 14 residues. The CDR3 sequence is CSVEDLNRPYEQYF. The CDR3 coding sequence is TGCAGCGTTGAAGATCTTAATAGGCCTTACGAGCAGTACTTC.